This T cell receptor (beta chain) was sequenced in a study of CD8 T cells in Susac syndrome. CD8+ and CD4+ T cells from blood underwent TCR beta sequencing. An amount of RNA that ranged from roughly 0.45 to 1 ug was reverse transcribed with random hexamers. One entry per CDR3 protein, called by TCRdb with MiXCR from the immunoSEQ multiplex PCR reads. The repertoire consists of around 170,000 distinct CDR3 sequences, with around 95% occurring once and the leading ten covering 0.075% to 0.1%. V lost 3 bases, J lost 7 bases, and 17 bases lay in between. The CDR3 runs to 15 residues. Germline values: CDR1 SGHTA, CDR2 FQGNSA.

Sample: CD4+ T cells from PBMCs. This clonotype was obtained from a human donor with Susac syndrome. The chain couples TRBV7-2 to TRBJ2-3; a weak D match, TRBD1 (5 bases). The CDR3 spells CASSLLGQDMYTQYF. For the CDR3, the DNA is TGTGCCAGCAGCTTGCTCGGTCAGGACATGTATACGCAGTATTTT.